Sequencing of this TCR beta chain was carried out in a study of blood T cell repertoires in COVID-19. Study-wide context: Spain, Italy and the United States supplied samples that represented acute and convalescent COVID-19.

Authors' analysis steps: By means of reference gene primer amplification, nucleated cell counts were estimated. The data were produced by immunoSEQ multiplex PCR, yet TCRdb's version contains in-frame clones alone and is incomplete. For V, J and clone size, that table is used; D and trimming come from the DNA. This table holds 150,000 to 200,000 clones, 80% to 90% found once. The Seattle site enrolled patients during active infection and followed them longitudinally. Comments on this clone: This sample includes further DNA sequences coding for the same CDR3.

This CDR3 comprises 14 residues. The V and J ends lost 0 bases and 2 bases respectively, with 7 bases between them. Germline V CDR1 and CDR2: SGHRS, YFSETQ. This sequence joins TRBV5-1 and TRBJ2-3; no clear D. Sample: peripheral blood. This TCR came from a woman in her 70s with COVID-19, enrolled during active disease. The CDR3 region has the DNA TGCGCCAGCAGCTTGGGGCCGATCACAGATACGCAGTATTTT. This sequence encodes CASSLGPITDTQYF.